The T cell receptor beta chain described here comes from a study of T cell responses to AZD1222 COVID-19 vaccine. Repertoires were generated with immunoSEQ multiplex PCR, while TCRdb's copy carries only in-frame clones and drops some. The data contain more than 100,000 clones, around 90% of them singletons. With 2 bases removed from V and 7 bases from J, the gap between germline ends came to 13 bases. The germline gives CDR1 SGHVS, CDR2 FQNEAQ. This CDR3 contains 14 residues. On this clone: Its matching antigen is unknown.

Study outcomes and limitations: Unmutated regions of variants are reportedly targeted by nearly half of spike-specific TCRs.

This clonotype was sampled from an adult who received the AZD1222 COVID-19 vaccine. V and J are TRBV7-8 and TRBJ2-3; tentatively, D is TRBD1 (5 bases). Material: peripheral blood, obtained 28 days after the second AZD1222 dose. CDR3 loop: CASSLQGAANTQYF. Here the CDR3 DNA reads TGTGCCAGCAGCTTACAGGGCGCCGCTAATACGCAGTATTTT.